The following is a T cell receptor (beta chain) sequence with its context. This specimen belongs to a study of control samples from healthy donors and cancer patients. V dropped 8 bases and J dropped 11 bases, with 18 bases sitting between them. Germline CDR1 is SEHNR and CDR2 is FQNEAQ (reference sequence). This CDR3 has 12 amino acids. Only in-frame clones appear in the TCRdb table, and some are missing; sequencing was by immunoSEQ multiplex PCR. The table has roughly 170,000 clones, 85% to 90% seen once; the top ten hold approximately 4.9%. The sample taken for sequencing was blood. The genes are TRBV7-9 and TRBJ1-1, with a tentative D call TRBD1 (5 bases). The TCR originated in a woman younger than 45 in good health. CDR3 region: CASPGPIGTAFF. DNA for the CDR3: TGTGCCAGCCCCGGACCGATCGGGACGGCTTTCTTT. Looking up the rest from reference TRBV7-9 and TRBJ1-1 gives the full variable domain: DTGVSQNPRHKITKRGQNVTFRCDPISEHNRLYWYRQTLGQGPEFLTYFQNEAQLEKSRLLSDRFSAERPKGSFSTLEIQRTEQGDSAMYLCASPGPIGTAFFGQGTRLTVV.